Listed below are T cell receptor beta chains from one sample, sequenced in a study of T cell responses to AZD1222 COVID-19 vaccine. Sequencing used immunoSEQ multiplex PCR; TCRdb keeps in-frame clones, though not all of them. The table includes some 28,000 clones, 78% detected once. This sample comprised peripheral blood, obtained on day 0 of AZD1222 vaccination. The receptor set was obtained from an adult in good health. Both conserved end residues are part of each CDR3. D genes are given only for firm matches. Clone size is shown for a subset of rows, as once, few, many or a class of expanded clone.

>11|TRBJ1-1|TRBV29-1|-|-
CSVETTAEAFF
TGCAGCGTTGAAACTACCGCTGAAGCTTTCTTT
>14|TRBJ1-1|TRBV2|-|-
CASSGDRVNTEAFF
TGTGCCAGCAGTGGAGACAGAGTGAACACTGAAGCTTTCTTT
>13|TRBJ1-1|TRBV6-5|-|-
CASTPGGKTEAFF
TGTGCCAGCACCCCCGGGGGGAAAACTGAAGCTTTCTTT
>17|TRBJ2-3|TRBV21-1|-|-
CASSRPRAGAETDTQYF
TGTGCCAGCAGCAGACCCCGAGCGGGGGCCGAAACAGATACGCAGTATTTT
>12|TRBJ1-1|TRBV19|few|-
CASRLQNTEAFF
TGTGCCAGTAGGTTACAGAACACTGAAGCTTTCTTT
>9|TRBJ1-2|TRBV21-1|-|-
CASSKFCTF
TGTGCCAGCAGCAAATTTTGCACCTTC
>13|TRBJ2-5|TRBV19|-|-
CASSTTGSKTQYF
TGTGCCAGTAGTACCACCGGCTCAAAGACCCAGTACTTC
>14|TRBJ1-5|TRBV10-3|-|-
CAISAGDSNQPQHF
TGTGCCATCAGTGCAGGGGATAGCAATCAGCCCCAGCATTTT
>14|TRBJ2-7|TRBV5-1|once|-
CASSLDPSSYEQYF
TGCGCCAGCAGCTTGGACCCTAGCTCCTACGAGCAGTACTTC
>14|TRBJ1-1|TRBV18|-|-
CASSPKILNTEAFF
TGTGCCAGCTCACCAAAGATTCTGAACACTGAAGCTTTCTTT
>16|TRBJ1-1|TRBV7-2|few|TRBD1
CASSSQGAGFNTEAFF
TGTGCCAGCAGCTCGCAGGGGGCCGGGTTCAACACTGAAGCTTTCTTT
>13|TRBJ1-1|TRBV3-1/TRBV3-2|-|-
CASSPWLGTEAFF
TGTGCCAGCAGCCCGTGGTTGGGCACTGAAGCTTTCTTT
>13|TRBJ1-5|TRBV21-1|-|-
CASREGRDQPQHF
TGTGCCAGCAGGGAGGGAAGGGATCAGCCCCAGCATTTT
>16|TRBJ2-3|TRBV11-2|-|TRBD2
CASTRGRLADTDTQYF
TGTGCCAGCACCCGGGGACGACTAGCAGACACAGATACGCAGTATTTT
>17|TRBJ2-3|TRBV3-1/TRBV3-2|-|-
CASSARDSFFTTDTQYF
TGTGCCAGCAGCGCCCGGGACTCCTTTTTTACCACAGATACGCAGTATTTT
>13|TRBJ1-1|TRBV27|-|-
CASSLTENTEAFF
TGTGCCAGCAGTTTAACGGAGAACACTGAAGCTTTCTTT
>17|TRBJ2-5|TRBV7-9|once|TRBD2
CASSSQRGGWWSETQYF
TGTGCCAGCAGCTCCCAACGGGGGGGCTGGTGGTCAGAGACCCAGTACTTC
>15|TRBJ2-1|TRBV7-2|-|TRBD2
CASSLAKGGPNEQFF
TGTGCCAGCAGCTTAGCAAAGGGAGGGCCGAATGAGCAGTTCTTC
>14|TRBJ2-1|TRBV7-2|-|-
CASSLGGVYNEQFF
TGTGCCAGCAGCTTAGGGGGAGTCTACAATGAGCAGTTCTTC
>16|TRBJ1-6|TRBV28|-|-
CASSPQRGGLNSPLHF
TGTGCCAGCAGCCCGCAGAGGGGGGGGCTTAATTCACCCCTCCACTTT
>12|TRBJ2-7|TRBV29-1|-|-
CSVTAGATEQYF
TGCAGCGTTACGGCGGGGGCTACGGAGCAGTACTTC
>16|TRBJ2-3|TRBV7-3|-|TRBD2
CASSLAPGGHGNTQYF
TGTGCCAGCAGCTTAGCTCCGGGAGGACACGGGAATACGCAGTATTTT
>13|TRBJ1-1|TRBV27|-|-
CASSARGSTEAFF
TGTGCCAGCAGTGCGCGGGGATCGACTGAAGCTTTCTTT
>16|TRBJ2-1|TRBV2|-|TRBD1
CASRVRQGATDNEQFF
TGTGCCAGCAGGGTCCGACAGGGGGCGACGGACAATGAGCAGTTCTTC
>17|TRBJ2-6|TRBV5-1|-|-
CASSLDAQGSGANVLTF
TGCGCCAGCAGCTTGGATGCACAGGGTTCTGGGGCCAACGTCCTGACTTTC
>16|TRBJ2-5|TRBV7-9|-|-
CASSLAPSHPGETQYF
TGTGCCAGCAGCTTAGCGCCCTCACACCCGGGGGAGACCCAGTACTTC
>18|TRBJ2-6|TRBV19|-|TRBD1
CASIPHGTGDVGANVLTF
TGTGCCAGTATACCCCACGGGACAGGGGACGTTGGGGCCAACGTCCTGACTTTC
>13|TRBJ1-4|TRBV12-3/TRBV12-4|few|-
CASSFGLVEKLFF
TGTGCCAGCAGTTTCGGGCTAGTTGAAAAACTGTTTTTT
>15|TRBJ2-2|TRBV7-2|-|TRBD1
CASNRQGRNTGELFF
TGTGCCAGCAATCGACAGGGTAGAAACACCGGGGAGCTGTTTTTT
>20|TRBJ2-1|TRBV19|-|TRBD2
CASSIEAGGPVFLAYNEQFF
TGTGCCAGTAGTATTGAGGCGGGAGGCCCCGTATTCCTCGCCTACAATGAGCAGTTCTTC